The 4 T cell receptor beta chains presented below share a single source sample, sequenced in a study of OX40 agonist ivuxolimab in advanced cancers. Profiling relied on immunoSEQ multiplex PCR, and the TCRdb table lists in-frame clones only, not all of them. The sample records about 89,000 clones, 88% being singletons. Sequenced material: CD4+ or CD8+ T cells sorted from blood, taken in a trial of the OX40 agonist ivuxolimab. These receptors were taken from an adult with an advanced solid tumor such as melanoma, head and neck, liver or kidney cancer.

The gene calls are TRBV19 and TRBJ2-1; D may be TRBD1 (6 bases). Germline assignment: CDR1 LNHDA and CDR2 SQIVND (reference sequence). This CDR3 spans 15 amino acids. V was cut by 1 base and J by 9 bases, with 16 bases left in between. This CDR3 is CASSIGGAGAIEQFF. The CDR3 DNA is TGTGCCAGTAGTATAGGAGGAGCAGGGGCTATTGAGCAGTTCTTC.

The chain couples TRBV7-3 to TRBJ1-1; D is undetermined. The CDR3 extends over 13 amino acids. Looked up from germline, CDR1 is SGHTA and CDR2 is FQGTGA. Trimming took 3 bases from V and 3 from J, leaving 8 bases between them. DNA for the CDR3: TGTGCCAGCAGCTTGCACAGCCACACTGAAGCTTTCTTT. The encoded protein is CASSLHSHTEAFF.

V is TRBV10-1 and J is TRBJ1-3; no definite D call. This CDR3 comprises 17 residues. The germline gives CDR1 WNHNN, CDR2 SYGVQD (reference sequence). Trimming removed 6 bases at V and 0 bases at J, with 18 bases between. The CDR3 here is CASRDPEAVDSGNTIYF. CDR3 DNA: TGCGCCAGCAGGGACCCCGAAGCGGTAGACTCTGGAAACACCATATATTTT.

The chain uses TRBV27 and TRBJ1-3, with D uncertain. V was cut by 4 bases and J by 2 bases, with 9 bases left in between. The V gene's germline CDR1 is MNHEY and CDR2 SMNVEV (reference sequence). This CDR3 is built from 14 residues. CDR3 in amino acids: CASSSNEAGNTIYF. The CDR3 DNA follows: TGTGCCAGCAGTTCTAATGAAGCTGGAAACACCATATATTTT.